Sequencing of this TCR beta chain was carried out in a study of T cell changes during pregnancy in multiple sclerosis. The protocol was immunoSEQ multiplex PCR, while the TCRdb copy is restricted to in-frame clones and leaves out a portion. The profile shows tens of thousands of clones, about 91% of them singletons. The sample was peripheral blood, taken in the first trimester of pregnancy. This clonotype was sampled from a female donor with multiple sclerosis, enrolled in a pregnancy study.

The CDR3 DNA sequence: TGTGCCAGCAGCCCATCACTGCAGGGCGTGAGGAGCACAGATACGCAGTATTTT. Protein product: CASSPSLQGVRSTDTQYF. This chain uses TRBV7-9 with TRBJ2-3, with D possibly TRBD1 on 5 matching bases. Germline V gene lookup returns CDR1 SEHNR and CDR2 FQNEAQ (reference sequence). Trimming took 5 bases from V and 0 from J, leaving 21 bases between them. The CDR3 runs 18 residues.